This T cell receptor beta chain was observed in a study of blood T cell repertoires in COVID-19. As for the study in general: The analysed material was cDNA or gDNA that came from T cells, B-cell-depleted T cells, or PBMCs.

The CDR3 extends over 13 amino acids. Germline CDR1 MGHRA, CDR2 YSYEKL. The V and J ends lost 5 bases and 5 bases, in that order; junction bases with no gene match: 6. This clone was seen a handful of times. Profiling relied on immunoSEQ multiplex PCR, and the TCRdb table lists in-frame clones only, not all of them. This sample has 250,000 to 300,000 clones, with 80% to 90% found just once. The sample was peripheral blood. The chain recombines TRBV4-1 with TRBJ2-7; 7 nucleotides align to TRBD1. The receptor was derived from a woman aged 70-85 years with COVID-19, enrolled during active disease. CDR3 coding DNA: TGCGCCAGCAGCTACAGGGGAGACGACGAGCAGTACTTC. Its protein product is CASSYRGDDEQYF.